These 16 T cell receptor beta chains originate from one sample sequenced in a study of OX40 agonist ivuxolimab in advanced cancers. The assay was immunoSEQ multiplex PCR, and TCRdb's table has in-frame clones only and misses some. The table records around 91,000 clones, 89% of them present only once. The sample was CD4+ or CD8+ T cells sorted from blood, taken in a trial of the OX40 agonist ivuxolimab. Receptor source: an adult with an advanced solid tumor such as melanoma, head and neck, liver or kidney cancer.

The chain is built from TRBV2 and TRBJ2-1; weak D call: TRBD2 (6 bases). This CDR3 contains 15 residues. The V gene's germline CDR1 is SNHLY and CDR2 FYNNEI. Trimming cost V 3 bases and J 4 bases, with 13 bases left between them. The CDR3 spells CASSDMGTQYNEQFF. DNA for the CDR3: TGTGCCAGCAGTGATATGGGGACTCAGTACAATGAGCAGTTCTTC.

The chain is built from TRBV5-1 and TRBJ2-5; possibly TRBD2 for D (6 bases). CDR1 and CDR2 (germline): SGHRS, YFSETQ. The V end lost 1 base, the J end lost 4 bases, and 14 bases lay between the germline ends. The CDR3 consists of 15 residues. DNA of the CDR3: TGCGCCAGCAGCTTGATGAGTATGGGAGGAGAGACCCAGTACTTC. It translates to CASSLMSMGGETQYF.

V is TRBV11-2 and J is TRBJ2-3; D call uncertain. CDR1 is SGHAT and CDR2 is FQNNGV in the germline V gene. The CDR3 contains 13 residues. With 4 bases removed from V and 6 bases from J, the gap between germline ends came to 11 bases. The chain's CDR3 is CASSSTNGDTQYF. CDR3 nucleotide sequence: TGTGCCAGCAGCTCGACAAACGGGGATACGCAGTATTTT.

The chain carries TRBV2 and TRBJ2-2; D uncertain. Germline V CDR1 and CDR2: SNHLY, FYNNEI. Trimming cost V 2 bases and J 6 bases, with 7 bases left between them. The CDR3 length is 13 residues. The CDR3 loop reads CASSEWTAGELFF. The CDR3 DNA reads TGTGCCAGCAGTGAATGGACGGCCGGGGAGCTGTTTTTT.

The chain employs TRBV2 and TRBJ2-3; TRBD1 matches at 8 bases. V trimming: 6 bases; J trimming: 4 bases; junction bases outside the gene matches: 3. The CDR3 totals 13 residues. CDR1 is SNHLY and CDR2 is FYNNEI in the germline V gene. In DNA form, the CDR3 reads TGTGCCAGCAGCGCAGGGGGCGCAGATACGCAGTATTTT. Translation gives CASSAGGADTQYF.

CDR3 DNA: TGCGCCAGCAGCCAAGTGGGACGGCAGCGGGGGCCAGATACGCAGTATTTT. Residues: CASSQVGRQRGPDTQYF. The genes are TRBV4-1 and TRBJ2-3, with 8 positions matching TRBD2. The trim removed 1 base at V and 4 bases at J, leaving 10 bases unmatched. The germline gives CDR1 MGHRA, CDR2 YSYEKL. The CDR3 covers 17 residues.

The V gene is TRBV4-1, the J gene TRBJ1-1; no reliable D call. V was clipped by 0 bases and J by 0 bases, with 8 bases between them. The CDR3 loop spans 15 amino acids. Germline CDR1 is MGHRA and CDR2 is YSYEKL. This CDR3 is CASSQEHSLNTEAFF. CDR3 DNA sequence: TGCGCCAGCAGCCAAGAGCACAGCTTGAACACTGAAGCTTTCTTT.

In DNA, the CDR3 is TGCGCCAGCAGCTTGGATGCCGGAGGCACCATATATTTT. As protein: CASSLDAGGTIYF. The J gene is TRBJ1-3, the V gene TRBV5-1; no clear D. The CDR3 extends over 13 amino acids. The V gene lost 0 bases and the J gene lost 9 bases, with 10 bases spanning the gap. In germline, CDR1 is SGHRS, CDR2 YFSETQ.

The chain couples TRBV18 to TRBJ1-1; D gene ambiguous. Germline V gene data show CDR1 as KGHSH and CDR2 as LQKENI. This CDR3 has 13 residues. The ends were cut back, 6 bases at V and 11 bases at J, with 19 bases in the middle. CDR3 coding DNA: TGTGCCAGCTCCCCTGAGGTGCAGGTCCCTGCTTTCTTT. It translates to CASSPEVQVPAFF.

The chain is built from TRBV4-1 and TRBJ1-1; no firm D call. Germline loops: CDR1 MGHRA, CDR2 YSYEKL. The CDR3 spans 15 residues. Trimming stripped 1 base from V and 3 bases from J, with 12 bases between. The CDR3 DNA is TGCGCCAGCAGCCAAGTTGGGGTGGAGGACACTGAAGCTTTCTTT. This sequence encodes CASSQVGVEDTEAFF.

The chain recombines TRBV5-5 with TRBJ1-2, with 7 bases lining up with TRBD1. The CDR3 is 13 residues long. Germline values: CDR1 SGHKS, CDR2 YYEKEE (reference sequence). V was pared by 4 bases and J by 4 bases, with 4 bases of the junction left unmatched. CDR3 nucleotide sequence: TGTGCCAGCAGCGTGGACAGGAGCTATGGCTACACCTTC. It specifies CASSVDRSYGYTF.

J is TRBJ2-7 and V is TRBV11-1, with D unresolved. With 5 bases removed from V and 4 bases from J, the gap between germline ends came to 12 bases. The length of the CDR3 is 13 residues. Looked up from germline, CDR1 is SGHAT and CDR2 is FQDESV (reference sequence). The DNA for the CDR3 is TGTGCCAGCAGCATCCGCAGCCGTTACGAGCAGTACTTC. Translation: CASSIRSRYEQYF.

The chain links TRBV5-4 to TRBJ1-2; D is ambiguous. The CDR3 consists of 14 residues. Per germline, CDR1 SGHNT and CDR2 YYREEE (reference sequence). V lost 4 bases, J lost 4 bases, and 14 bases lay in between. The CDR3 sequence is CASSPTSVPYGYTF. CDR3 nucleotides: TGTGCCAGCAGCCCCACGAGCGTCCCCTATGGCTACACCTTC.

This chain links TRBV2 with TRBJ2-6; D remains unclear. Germline V gene sequence: CDR1 SNHLY, CDR2 FYNNEI. V was trimmed by 8 bases and J by 2 bases, leaving 4 bases between them. There are 12 residues in the CDR3. The chain's CDR3 is CASSPGANVLTF. DNA for the CDR3: TGTGCCAGCTCGCCTGGGGCCAACGTCCTGACTTTC.

This sequence joins TRBV7-8 and TRBJ2-2; TRBD2 matches 9 bases. Germline V gene lookup returns CDR1 SGHVS and CDR2 FQNEAQ. This CDR3 has 16 amino acids. Trimming removed 5 bases from V and 7 bases from J; junction bases left unmatched: 11. The CDR3 loop is CASSPRAGGVSGELFF. In DNA, the CDR3 is TGTGCCAGCAGCCCCAGAGCGGGGGGAGTGAGCGGGGAGCTGTTTTTT.

The chain joins TRBV30 to TRBJ2-2, with D perhaps TRBD1 (5 bases). Germline values: CDR1 GTSNPN, CDR2 SVGIG (reference sequence). The CDR3 is made up of 13 amino acids. Trimming took 0 bases from V and 6 from J, leaving 8 bases between them. The CDR3 protein is CAWSVQAAGELFF. In nucleotides, the CDR3 is TGTGCCTGGAGTGTACAGGCAGCCGGGGAGCTGTTTTTT.